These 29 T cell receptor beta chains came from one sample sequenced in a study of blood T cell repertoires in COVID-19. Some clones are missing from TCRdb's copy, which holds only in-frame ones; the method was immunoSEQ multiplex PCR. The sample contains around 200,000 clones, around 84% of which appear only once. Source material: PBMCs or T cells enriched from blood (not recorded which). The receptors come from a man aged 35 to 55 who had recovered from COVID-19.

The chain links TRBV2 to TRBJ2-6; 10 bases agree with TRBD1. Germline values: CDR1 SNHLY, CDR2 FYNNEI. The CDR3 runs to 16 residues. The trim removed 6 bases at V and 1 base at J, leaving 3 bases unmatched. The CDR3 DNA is TGTGCCAGCAGCAGACAGGGGGCATCTGGGGCCAACGTCCTGACTTTC. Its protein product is CASSRQGASGANVLTF.

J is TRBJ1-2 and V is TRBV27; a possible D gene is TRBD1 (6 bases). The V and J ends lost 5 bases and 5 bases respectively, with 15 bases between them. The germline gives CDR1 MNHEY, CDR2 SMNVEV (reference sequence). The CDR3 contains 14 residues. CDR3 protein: CASSPGQSAYGYTF. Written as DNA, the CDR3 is TGTGCCAGCAGTCCGGGACAATCGGCTTATGGCTACACCTTC.

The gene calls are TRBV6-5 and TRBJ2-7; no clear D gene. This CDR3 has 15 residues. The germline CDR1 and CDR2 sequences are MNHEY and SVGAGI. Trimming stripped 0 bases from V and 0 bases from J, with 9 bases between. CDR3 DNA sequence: TGTGCCAGCAGTTACTCGATCACGGTCTCCTACGAGCAGTACTTC. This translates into CASSYSITVSYEQYF.

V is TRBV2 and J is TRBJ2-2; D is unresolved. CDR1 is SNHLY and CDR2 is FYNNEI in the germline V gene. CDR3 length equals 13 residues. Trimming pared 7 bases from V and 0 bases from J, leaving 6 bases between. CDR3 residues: CASNPANTGELFF. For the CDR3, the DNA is TGTGCCAGCAACCCAGCGAACACCGGGGAGCTGTTTTTT.

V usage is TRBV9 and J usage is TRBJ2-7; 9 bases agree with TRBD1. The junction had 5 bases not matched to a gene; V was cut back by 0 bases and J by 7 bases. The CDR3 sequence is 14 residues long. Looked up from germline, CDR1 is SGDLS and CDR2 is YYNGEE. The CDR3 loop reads CASSVGGQGNEQYF. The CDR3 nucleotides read TGTGCCAGCAGCGTAGGGGGACAGGGCAATGAGCAGTACTTC.

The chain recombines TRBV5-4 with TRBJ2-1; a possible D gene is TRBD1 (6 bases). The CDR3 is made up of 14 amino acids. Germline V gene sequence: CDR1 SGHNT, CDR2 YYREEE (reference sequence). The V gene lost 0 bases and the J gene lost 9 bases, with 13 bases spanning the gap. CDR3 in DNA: TGTGCCAGCAGCTTGGGGGGGCAAGGAGGTGAGCAGTTCTTC. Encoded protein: CASSLGGQGGEQFF.

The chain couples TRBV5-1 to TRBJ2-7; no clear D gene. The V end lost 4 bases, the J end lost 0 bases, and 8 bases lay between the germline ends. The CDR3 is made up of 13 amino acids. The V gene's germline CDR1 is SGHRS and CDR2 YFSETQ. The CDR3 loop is CASSPYVSYEQYF. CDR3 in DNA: TGCGCCAGCAGCCCCTACGTCTCCTACGAGCAGTACTTC.

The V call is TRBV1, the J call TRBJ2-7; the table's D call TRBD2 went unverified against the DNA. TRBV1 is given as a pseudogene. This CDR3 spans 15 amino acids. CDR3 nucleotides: TGCACCAGCAGACAAACTAGCGGGAGCTCCTACGAGCAGTACTTC. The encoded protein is CTSRQTSGSSYEQYF.

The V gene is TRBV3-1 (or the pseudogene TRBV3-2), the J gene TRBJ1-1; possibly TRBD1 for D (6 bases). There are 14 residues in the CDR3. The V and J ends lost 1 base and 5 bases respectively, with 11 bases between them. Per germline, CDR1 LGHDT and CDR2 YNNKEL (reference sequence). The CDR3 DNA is TGTGCCAGCAGCCAAGGACAGAGGGGGACTGAAGCTTTCTTT. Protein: CASSQGQRGTEAFF.

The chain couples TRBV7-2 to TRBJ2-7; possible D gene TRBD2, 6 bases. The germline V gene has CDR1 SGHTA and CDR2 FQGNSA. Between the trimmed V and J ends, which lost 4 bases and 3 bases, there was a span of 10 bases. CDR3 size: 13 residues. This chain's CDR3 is CASSSLGGYEQYF. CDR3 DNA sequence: TGTGCCAGCAGCTCCCTCGGGGGCTACGAGCAGTACTTC.

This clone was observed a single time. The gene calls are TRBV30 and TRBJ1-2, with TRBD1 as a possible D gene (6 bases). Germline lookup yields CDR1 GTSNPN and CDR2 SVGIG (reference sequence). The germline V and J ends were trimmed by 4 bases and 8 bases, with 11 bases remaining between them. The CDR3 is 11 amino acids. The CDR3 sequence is CAWNFGGGYTF. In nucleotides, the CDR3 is TGTGCCTGGAATTTTGGGGGCGGCTACACCTTC. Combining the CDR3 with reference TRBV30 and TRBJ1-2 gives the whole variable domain SQTIHQWPATLVQPVGSPLSLECTVEGTSNPNLYWYRQAAGRGLQLLFYSVGIGQISSEVPQNLSASRPQDRQFILSSKKLLLSDSGFYLCAWNFGGGYTFGSGTRLTVV.

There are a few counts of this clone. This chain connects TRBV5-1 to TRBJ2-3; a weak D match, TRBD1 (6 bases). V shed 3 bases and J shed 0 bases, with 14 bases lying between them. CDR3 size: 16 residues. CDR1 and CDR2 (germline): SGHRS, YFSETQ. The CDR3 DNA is TGCGCCAGCAGCTGGGGGCAGTACTCTAGCACAGATACGCAGTATTTT. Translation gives CASSWGQYSSTDTQYF.

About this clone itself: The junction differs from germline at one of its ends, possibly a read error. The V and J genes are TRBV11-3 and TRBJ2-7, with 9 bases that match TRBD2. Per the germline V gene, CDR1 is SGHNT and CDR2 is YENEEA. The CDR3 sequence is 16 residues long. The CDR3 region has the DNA TGTGCCAGCAGCTTAGGCGCTAGCGGGACCTCCGACGAGCAGTACTTC. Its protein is CASSLGASGTSDEQYF.

CDR3 sequence reads: CAVRSAGVLSYEQYF. The CDR3 DNA is TGTGCTGTCCGCTCCGCCGGAGTTCTCTCCTACGAGCAGTACTTC. V is TRBV30 and J is TRBJ2-7; D is ambiguous. Germline CDR1 is GTSNPN and CDR2 is SVGIG (reference sequence). This CDR3 is 15 amino acids long.

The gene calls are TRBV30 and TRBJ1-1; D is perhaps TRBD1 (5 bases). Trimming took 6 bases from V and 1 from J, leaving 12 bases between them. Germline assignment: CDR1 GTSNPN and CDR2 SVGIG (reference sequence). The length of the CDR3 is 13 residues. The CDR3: CACQGFRNTEAFF. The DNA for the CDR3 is TGTGCCTGTCAGGGCTTCCGGAACACTGAAGCTTTCTTT.

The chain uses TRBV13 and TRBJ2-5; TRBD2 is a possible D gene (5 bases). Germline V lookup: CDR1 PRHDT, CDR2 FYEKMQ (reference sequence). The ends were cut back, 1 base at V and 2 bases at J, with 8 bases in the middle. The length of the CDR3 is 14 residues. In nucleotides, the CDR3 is TGTGCCAGCAGCTTAGCGGGGATGCAAGAGACCCAGTACTTC. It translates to CASSLAGMQETQYF.

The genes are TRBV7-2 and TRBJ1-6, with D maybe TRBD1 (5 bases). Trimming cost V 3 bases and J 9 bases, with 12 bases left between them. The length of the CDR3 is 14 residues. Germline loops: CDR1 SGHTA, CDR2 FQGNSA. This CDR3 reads CASSFIGVSSPLHF. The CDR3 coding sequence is TGTGCCAGCAGCTTCATAGGGGTTAGTTCACCCCTCCACTTT.

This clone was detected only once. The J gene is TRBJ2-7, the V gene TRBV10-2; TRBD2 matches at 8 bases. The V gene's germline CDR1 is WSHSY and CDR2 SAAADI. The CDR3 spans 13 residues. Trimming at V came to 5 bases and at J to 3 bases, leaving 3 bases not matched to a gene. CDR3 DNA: TGCGCCAGCAGTAGCGGGAGAAACTACGAGCAGTACTTC. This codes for CASSSGRNYEQYF.

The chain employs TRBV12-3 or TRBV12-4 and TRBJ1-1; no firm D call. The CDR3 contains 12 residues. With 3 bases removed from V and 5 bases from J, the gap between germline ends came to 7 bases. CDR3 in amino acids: CASSFLRTEAFF. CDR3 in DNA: TGTGCCAGCAGTTTTCTTAGAACTGAAGCTTTCTTT.

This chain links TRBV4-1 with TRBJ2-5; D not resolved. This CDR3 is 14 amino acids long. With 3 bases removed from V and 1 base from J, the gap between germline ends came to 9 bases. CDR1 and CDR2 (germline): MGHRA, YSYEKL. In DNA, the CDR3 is TGCGCCAGCAGCCATTCTGGCGGCCAAGAGACCCAGTACTTC. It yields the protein CASSHSGGQETQYF.

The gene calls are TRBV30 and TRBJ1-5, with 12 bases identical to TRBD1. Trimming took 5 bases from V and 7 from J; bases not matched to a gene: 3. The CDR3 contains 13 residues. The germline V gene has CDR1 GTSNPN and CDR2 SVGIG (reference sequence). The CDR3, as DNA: TGTGCCTGGGGGACAGGGGGCAGACAGCCCCAGCATTTT. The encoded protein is CAWGTGGRQPQHF.

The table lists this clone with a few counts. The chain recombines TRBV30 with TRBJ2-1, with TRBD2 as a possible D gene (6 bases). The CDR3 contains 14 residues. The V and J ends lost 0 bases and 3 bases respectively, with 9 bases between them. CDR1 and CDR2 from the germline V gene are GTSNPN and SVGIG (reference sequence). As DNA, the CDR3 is TGTGCCTGGAGTGTCAGGCGGGGCTACAATGAGCAGTTCTTC. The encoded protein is CAWSVRRGYNEQFF.

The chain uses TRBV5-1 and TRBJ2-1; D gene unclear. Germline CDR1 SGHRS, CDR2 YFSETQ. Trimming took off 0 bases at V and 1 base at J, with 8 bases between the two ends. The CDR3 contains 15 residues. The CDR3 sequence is CASSLVGGSYNEQFF. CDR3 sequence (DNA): TGCGCCAGCAGCTTGGTTGGCGGTTCCTACAATGAGCAGTTCTTC.

The CDR3 here is CAWSVTPSGSNTEAFF. The CDR3 DNA sequence: TGTGCCTGGAGTGTAACCCCCTCAGGATCGAACACTGAAGCTTTCTTT. V is TRBV30 and J is TRBJ1-1; D is uncertain. Trimming left V 0 bases short and J 1 base short, with 15 bases between. Per germline, CDR1 GTSNPN and CDR2 SVGIG (reference sequence). CDR3 length: 16 amino acids.

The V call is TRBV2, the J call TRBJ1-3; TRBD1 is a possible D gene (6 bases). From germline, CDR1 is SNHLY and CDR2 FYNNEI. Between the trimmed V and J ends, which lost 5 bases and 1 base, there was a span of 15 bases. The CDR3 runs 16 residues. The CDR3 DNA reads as TGTGCCAGCAGTTTTCAACAGGGTCTTTCTGGAAACACCATATATTTT. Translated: CASSFQQGLSGNTIYF.

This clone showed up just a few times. CDR3 in DNA: TGTGCCAGCAGCTTCCAGTCTAATTCACCCCTCCACTTT. This gives the protein CASSFQSNSPLHF. The gene calls are TRBV5-5 and TRBJ1-6; D gene unclear. Per the germline V gene, CDR1 is SGHKS and CDR2 is YYEKEE (reference sequence). This CDR3 is built from 13 residues. With 2 bases removed from V and 6 bases from J, the gap between germline ends came to 6 bases.

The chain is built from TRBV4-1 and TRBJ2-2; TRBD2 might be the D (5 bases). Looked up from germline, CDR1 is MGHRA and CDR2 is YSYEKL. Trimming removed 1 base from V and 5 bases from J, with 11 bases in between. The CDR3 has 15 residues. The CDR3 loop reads CASSQGGSLTGELFF. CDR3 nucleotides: TGCGCCAGCAGCCAAGGCGGGTCCCTTACCGGGGAGCTGTTTTTT.

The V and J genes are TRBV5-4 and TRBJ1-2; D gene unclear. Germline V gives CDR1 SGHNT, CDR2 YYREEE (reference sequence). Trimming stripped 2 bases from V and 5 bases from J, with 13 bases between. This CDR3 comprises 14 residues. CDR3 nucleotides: TGTGCCAGCAGCTTTGAGGGCTCCTCTTATGGCTACACCTTC. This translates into CASSFEGSSYGYTF.

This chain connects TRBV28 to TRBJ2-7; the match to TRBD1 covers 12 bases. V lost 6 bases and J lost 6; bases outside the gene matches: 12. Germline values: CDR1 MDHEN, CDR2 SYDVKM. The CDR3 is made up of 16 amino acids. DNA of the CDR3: TGTGCCAGCAGCCTATTACCGGGACAGGGGGCATCCGAGCAGTACTTC. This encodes CASSLLPGQGASEQYF.